The next 22 T cell receptor beta chains were all read from a single sample in a study of cytomegalovirus exposure and HLA in healthy donors. It was with 60 Vbeta and 13 Jbeta primers that the PCR ran. Clones were sequenced by immunoSEQ multiplex PCR, and TCRdb holds only the in-frame ones, with some missing. The sample records over 100,000 clones, less than 90% being singletons. Sequenced sample: PBMCs. Source of these receptors: a man aged 35 to 55 in good health and CMV-seronegative.

The gene calls are TRBV7-9 and TRBJ2-1, with 10 bases that match TRBD1. CDR3 length equals 16 residues. Trimming removed 2 bases from V and 10 bases from J; junction bases left unmatched: 11. Germline V gives CDR1 SEHNR, CDR2 FQNEAQ (reference sequence). The CDR3 reads CASSLKGQGPEGEQFF. CDR3 bases: TGTGCCAGCAGCTTAAAGGGACAGGGGCCCGAGGGCGAGCAGTTCTTC.

There are a few counts of this clone. Because the CDR3 is missing its conserved closing phenylalanine or tryptophan, this is likely a read error. Because the CDR3's place on the DNA is in doubt, the DNA is left out and the CDR3 is given as listed by TCRdb. This chain connects TRBV7-9 to TRBJ1-1; TRBD1, the D gene given by the table, was not confirmed from the DNA. The CDR3 region is 14 residues in length, termini included. Germline V lookup: CDR1 SEHNR, CDR2 FQNEAQ (reference sequence). This chain's CDR3 is CASSLARGTGVMFS.

The chain is built from TRBV27 and TRBJ1-5, with 10 nucleotides matching TRBD1. V gave up 3 bases and J gave up 2 bases; unmatched junction bases: 7. Germline CDR1 is MNHEY and CDR2 is SMNVEV (reference sequence). The CDR3 runs 17 residues. The CDR3 is CASSLSPGTGGNQPQHF. The CDR3 DNA reads TGTGCCAGCAGTTTGTCCCCCGGGACAGGGGGCAATCAGCCCCAGCATTTT.

V gene TRBV6-5 combines with J gene TRBJ2-5; 8 bases line up with TRBD2. J lost 5 bases, V lost 2 bases, and 7 bases had no gene match. The CDR3 runs to 15 residues. Germline loops: CDR1 MNHEY, CDR2 SVGAGI. This chain's CDR3 is CASSYGIAGRETQYF. DNA of the CDR3: TGTGCCAGCAGTTACGGGATAGCGGGGCGGGAGACCCAGTACTTC.

V is TRBV7-8 and J is TRBJ1-2; tentatively, D is TRBD1 (6 bases). V was cut by 7 bases and J by 3 bases, with 18 bases left in between. The CDR3 length is 15 residues. The germline V gene encodes CDR1 SGHVS and CDR2 FQNEAQ. The DNA for the CDR3 is TGTGCCAGCAAAGTAATGGGGGCAGGAGACTATGGCTACACCTTC. It specifies CASKVMGAGDYGYTF. Supplemented by reference TRBV7-8 and TRBJ1-2, the full variable domain reads GAGVSQSPRYKVAKRGQDVALRCDPISGHVSLFWYQQALGQGPEFLTYFQNEAQLDKSGLPSDRFFAERPEGSVSTLKIQRTQQEDSAVYLCASKVMGAGDYGYTFGSGTRLTVV.

The V gene is TRBV5-6, the J gene TRBJ1-4, with 8 bases identical to TRBD1. With V trimmed by 0 bases and J by 4 bases, 5 bases remained unmatched. Germline values: CDR1 SGHDT, CDR2 YYEEEE. This CDR3 has 16 amino acids. CDR3 protein: CASSLGDRTGNEKLFF. The CDR3 DNA follows: TGTGCCAGCAGCTTGGGGGACAGGACGGGTAATGAAAAACTGTTTTTT.

The chain has TRBV13 and TRBJ1-4, with D possibly matching TRBD1 (5 bases). Germline assignment: CDR1 PRHDT and CDR2 FYEKMQ (reference sequence). V lost 1 base to trimming and J lost 6 bases, with 12 bases between them. The CDR3 length is 15 residues. The CDR3 DNA reads as TGTGCCAGCAGCTTAGCTTCAGGGAATCATGAAAAACTGTTTTTT. This codes for CASSLASGNHEKLFF. Variable domain in full (rest from reference TRBV13 and TRBJ1-4): AAGVIQSPRHLIKEKRETATLKCYPIPRHDTVYWYQQGPGQDPQFLISFYEKMQSDKGSIPDRFSAQQFSDYHSELNMSSLELGDSALYFCASSLASGNHEKLFFGSGTQLSVL.

The V gene is TRBV5-6, the J gene TRBJ1-1; 7 bases fit TRBD1. CDR1 is SGHDT, CDR2 YYEEEE, per germline. V trimming: 0 bases; J trimming: 4 bases; junction bases outside the gene matches: 3. The CDR3 loop spans 14 amino acids. The CDR3 is CASSLVGGVTEAFF. CDR3 DNA: TGTGCCAGCAGCTTGGTAGGGGGCGTCACTGAAGCTTTCTTT.

J is TRBJ2-5 and V is TRBV5-1; TRBD1 matches at 7 bases. J was trimmed by 2 bases and V by 6 bases; bases with no gene match: 13. The germline V gene has CDR1 SGHRS and CDR2 YFSETQ. This CDR3 is built from 16 residues. CDR3 DNA sequence: TGCGCCAGCACCTCCCAGGGGGTTCTGTTGCAAGAGACCCAGTACTTC. Amino acid sequence: CASTSQGVLLQETQYF.

The V and J genes are TRBV4-3 and TRBJ1-2, with a tentative D call TRBD1 (6 bases). With 3 bases removed from V and 4 bases from J, the gap between germline ends came to 18 bases. Germline V gene sequence: CDR1 LGHNA, CDR2 YSLEER. CDR3 length: 16 residues. This CDR3 is CASSQGATGEFYGYTF. CDR3 nucleotide sequence: TGCGCCAGCAGCCAGGGGGCGACCGGGGAGTTCTATGGCTACACCTTC.

The chain recombines TRBV9 with TRBJ1-4; TRBD1 matches at 8 bases. V was pared by 4 bases and J by 6 bases, with 8 bases of the junction left unmatched. CDR1 SGDLS and CDR2 YYNGEE come from the germline V gene. The CDR3 spans 15 residues. CDR3 loop: CASSLRTGFDEKLFF. The CDR3 nucleotides read TGTGCCAGCAGCCTCCGGACAGGGTTCGATGAAAAACTGTTTTTT.

The chain joins TRBV2 to TRBJ2-5, with D unresolved. V shed 4 bases and J shed 5 bases, with 14 bases lying between them. Per germline, CDR1 SNHLY and CDR2 FYNNEI. The CDR3 consists of 14 residues. The CDR3 region has the DNA TGTGCCAGCAGTGGCCTCACCAAGAGGGAGACCCAGTACTTC. Its translation is CASSGLTKRETQYF.

This chain connects TRBV5-1 to TRBJ2-2, with D possibly TRBD2 on 7 matching bases. Germline CDR1 SGHRS, CDR2 YFSETQ. Trimming took 0 bases from V and 4 from J, leaving 25 bases between them. This CDR3 region has 20 residues. The CDR3 DNA reads as TGCGCCAGCAGCTTGGAGTTTCCGATTTCGGGGGGCCGGGGCACCGGGGAGCTGTTTTTT. The encoded protein is CASSLEFPISGGRGTGELFF.

This clone has more than one count but fewer than ten. This chain links TRBV6-1 with TRBJ2-7, with TRBD1 matching 7 bases. CDR1 and CDR2 (germline): MNHNS, SASEGT. V lost 8 bases and J lost 1; bases outside the gene matches: 5. CDR3 length: 13 residues. The CDR3 DNA reads TGTGCCAGCGAGGGACAGTTTTCCTACGAGCAGTACTTC. Protein: CASEGQFSYEQYF.

The chain employs TRBV7-9 and TRBJ2-5, with 12 bases identical to TRBD2. CDR3 length equals 14 residues. Trimming removed 8 bases from V and 4 bases from J; junction bases left unmatched: 5. Germline V gene lookup returns CDR1 SEHNR and CDR2 FQNEAQ (reference sequence). The CDR3 loop is CASQRTSGVETQYF. The DNA of the CDR3 is TGTGCCAGCCAACGGACTAGCGGGGTAGAGACCCAGTACTTC.

The chain combines TRBV30 with TRBJ1-6, with TRBD1 matching 7 bases. The CDR3 extends over 15 amino acids. The junction had 8 bases not matched to a gene; V was cut back by 4 bases and J by 5 bases. CDR1 GTSNPN and CDR2 SVGIG come from the germline V gene (reference sequence). The CDR3 loop is CAWIKRGQNNSPLHF. CDR3 coding DNA: TGTGCCTGGATCAAAAGGGGACAGAATAATTCACCCCTCCACTTT.

The CDR3 sequence is CASSPWRGRSNTGELFF. CDR3 nucleotide sequence: TGTGCCAGCAGCCCCTGGCGGGGCCGCTCGAACACCGGGGAGCTGTTTTTT. The chain recombines TRBV11-2 with TRBJ2-2, with TRBD2 as a possible D gene (6 bases). Looked up from germline, CDR1 is SGHAT and CDR2 is FQNNGV. The CDR3 totals 17 residues. The ends were cut back, 5 bases at V and 0 bases at J, with 16 bases in the middle.

This chain connects TRBV9 to TRBJ1-2; a weak D match, TRBD1 (6 bases). V shed 3 bases and J shed 8 bases, with 14 bases lying between them. Germline lookup yields CDR1 SGDLS and CDR2 YYNGEE. The CDR3 totals 13 residues. The DNA for the CDR3 is TGTGCCAGCAGCGGCGCAGGGGCCTGGGGCTACACCTTC. This codes for CASSGAGAWGYTF.

This chain joins TRBV7-2 and TRBJ2-5; TRBD2 matches at 8 bases. Germline V lookup: CDR1 SGHTA, CDR2 FQGNSA. Trimming removed 1 base from V and 5 bases from J; junction bases left unmatched: 6. The CDR3 has 15 residues. The CDR3 sequence is CASSLDGGAGETQYF. Written as DNA, the CDR3 is TGTGCCAGCAGCTTAGACGGGGGGGCCGGGGAGACCCAGTACTTC.

The chain is built from TRBV6-1 and TRBJ2-7; unclear D gene. The CDR3 loop spans 13 amino acids. Deletions cut 3 bases from V and 3 bases from J, with 9 bases between. The V gene's germline CDR1 is MNHNS and CDR2 SASEGT. CDR3 DNA: TGTGCCAGCAGTGAGGGCTGGTTCTACGAGCAGTACTTC. Its protein is CASSEGWFYEQYF.

This sequence joins TRBV30 and TRBJ1-1; 8 positions match TRBD1. The V gene's germline CDR1 is GTSNPN and CDR2 SVGIG (reference sequence). Trimming removed 4 bases from V and 5 bases from J; junction bases left unmatched: 12. The CDR3 runs to 15 residues. The DNA for the CDR3 is TGTGCCTGGAATCAGGGGGCGGCGGGGCAAACTGAAGCTTTCTTT. The encoded protein is CAWNQGAAGQTEAFF.

The chain uses TRBV6-4 and TRBJ2-6, with TRBD2 identical over 16 bases. The germline V gene has CDR1 MRHNA and CDR2 SNTAGT. V was clipped by 6 bases and J by 2 bases; unmatched bases: 1. The CDR3 has 17 amino acids. CDR3 sequence (DNA): TGTGCCAGCAGCGGGACTAGCGGGGGGGCTGGGGCCAACGTCCTGACTTTC. Its protein is CASSGTSGGAGANVLTF.